Below, 16 T cell receptor beta chains from the same sample are listed, as sequenced in a study of identical twins. In TCRdb, the 5' RACE reads were re-called with MiXCR into one record per CDR3 protein. The data hold 510,000 or so distinct CDR3 sequences, with roughly 15% observed a single time. These data were also filed under a second study, of yellow fever vaccine responses in identical twins.

Sequencing was carried out using CD4+ T cells sorted from blood. These receptors were taken from a woman between 18 and 29 years old in good health.

The J gene is TRBJ2-3, the V gene TRBV29-1; the match to TRBD2 covers 11 bases. CDR1 is SQVTM, CDR2 ANQGSEA, per germline. With V trimmed by 8 bases and J by 1 base, 5 bases remained unmatched. CDR3 length: 14 amino acids. CDR3 DNA sequence: TGCAGCACCCTACTAGCGGGGGGCACAGATACGCAGTATTTT. Amino acids: CSTLLAGGTDTQYF.

The gene calls are TRBV11-2 and TRBJ2-5; D assignment may be TRBD1 or TRBD2 (5 bases each). The germline CDR1 and CDR2 sequences are SGHAT and FQNNGV. The V end was cut by 5 bases, the J end by 0 bases, with 13 bases between. This CDR3 has 15 amino acids. CDR3 loop: CASSLGPTYQETQYF. CDR3 DNA sequence: TGTGCCAGCAGCCTGGGACCCACGTACCAAGAGACCCAGTACTTC.

There are a few counts of this clonotype. The chain recombines TRBV6-2 or TRBV6-3 with TRBJ2-3, with D possibly matching TRBD1 (5 bases). V was cut by 5 bases and J by 2 bases, with 17 bases left in between. The CDR3 length is 16 residues. CDR1 and CDR2 from the germline V gene are MNHEY and SVGEGT. The CDR3 here is CASSPMGRSSTDTQYF. DNA for the CDR3: TGTGCCAGCAGTCCAATGGGGCGTTCCTCCACAGATACGCAGTATTTT.

The chain has TRBV20-1 and TRBJ2-3; D might be TRBD1 (5 bases). Germline loops: CDR1 DFQATT, CDR2 SNEGSKA (reference sequence). The CDR3 is 13 residues long. The V gene lost 3 bases and the J gene lost 4 bases, with 11 bases spanning the gap. The CDR3 region has the DNA TGCAGTGCTAGCAGGGTCAAGGCAGATACGCAGTATTTT. Its protein is CSASRVKADTQYF.

This clonotype was recorded at least ten times. The chain combines TRBV4-2 with TRBJ2-5; D may be TRBD1 or TRBD2 (6 bases each). Trimming took 4 bases from V and 5 from J, leaving 14 bases between them. Germline V lookup: CDR1 LGHNA, CDR2 YNFKEQ. The CDR3 covers 14 residues. CDR3 DNA: TGTGCCAGCAGCCCGGGGGCAGGGAGGGAGACCCAGTACTTC. Translating gives CASSPGAGRETQYF.

The rearrangement uses TRBV11-1 and TRBJ2-3; TRBD2 matches at 15 bases. Germline V gene lookup returns CDR1 SGHAT and CDR2 FQDESV (reference sequence). With V trimmed by 5 bases and J by 1 base, 10 bases remained unmatched. This CDR3 is 19 amino acids long. CDR3 residues: CASSLLGLAGGFRTDTQYF. The CDR3 region has the DNA TGTGCCAGCAGCCTGCTGGGACTAGCGGGGGGATTCCGCACAGATACGCAGTATTTT.

This clonotype was seen more than once but under ten times. The chain couples TRBV7-8 to TRBJ1-5, with TRBD1 matching over 7 bases. The CDR3 consists of 15 residues. Germline V gene sequence: CDR1 SGHVS, CDR2 FQNEAQ. V lost 6 bases, J lost 4 bases, and 9 bases stayed unmatched. DNA of the CDR3: TGTGCCAGCAGAACCGGGACAGCGACAAATCAGCCCCAGCATTTT. Translation gives CASRTGTATNQPQHF.

The chain links TRBV28 to TRBJ2-1, with TRBD1 matching over 9 bases. Germline trimming cut 1 base from V and 8 bases from J; bases unmatched to any gene: 9. Germline values: CDR1 MDHEN, CDR2 SYDVKM. The CDR3 is made up of 16 amino acids. This chain's CDR3 is CASSLLETGGIHEQFF. Written as DNA, the CDR3 is TGTGCCAGCAGTTTATTGGAGACAGGGGGGATACATGAGCAGTTCTTC.

The chain has TRBV5-1 and TRBJ2-3, with D tentatively TRBD2 (5 bases). The CDR3 length is 14 residues. Per germline, CDR1 SGHRS and CDR2 YFSETQ. V shed 4 bases and J shed 6 bases, with 15 bases lying between them. The CDR3 coding sequence is TGCGCCAGCAGCCCCAGGTGGGGAGATGATACGCAGTATTTT. The encoded protein is CASSPRWGDDTQYF.

Only a few counts were recorded for this clonotype. The chain has TRBV6-1 and TRBJ1-5; unclear D gene. The CDR3 sequence is 14 residues long. Trimming stripped 6 bases from V and 5 bases from J, with 14 bases between. The germline CDR1 and CDR2 sequences are MNHNS and SASEGT. The CDR3 protein is CASRRESSDQPQHF. Here the CDR3 DNA reads TGTGCCAGCAGGCGGGAGAGTTCAGATCAGCCCCAGCATTTT.

This clonotype was detected a few times. The chain joins TRBV6-1 to TRBJ2-5, with D perhaps TRBD2 (6 bases). There are 14 residues in the CDR3. CDR1 MNHNS and CDR2 SASEGT come from the germline V gene. With 4 bases removed from V and 7 bases from J, the gap between germline ends came to 16 bases. The CDR3 loop is CASSVGLNLGTQYF. DNA of the CDR3: TGTGCCAGCAGTGTGGGACTCAACCTGGGGACCCAGTACTTC.

The chain recombines TRBV27 with TRBJ2-5; D remains unclear. The CDR3 runs 12 residues. V was cut by 4 bases and J by 7 bases, with 10 bases left in between. Looked up from germline, CDR1 is MNHEY and CDR2 is SMNVEV (reference sequence). The CDR3 region is CASSWGAGTQYF. The CDR3 DNA reads as TGTGCCAGCAGTTGGGGTGCCGGGACCCAGTACTTC.

The J gene is TRBJ2-1, the V gene TRBV7-8; 9 bases agree with TRBD2. Germline trimming cut 5 bases from V and 3 bases from J; bases unmatched to any gene: 17. The CDR3 loop spans 19 amino acids. CDR1 SGHVS and CDR2 FQNEAQ come from the germline V gene. For the CDR3, the DNA is TGTGCCAGCAGCCCGATGAGGGTACCGGGACTAGCTCTCTACAATGAGCAGTTCTTC. It translates to CASSPMRVPGLALYNEQFF.

The sample holds many counts of this clonotype. This chain uses TRBV7-9 with TRBJ2-1; D is unclear. This CDR3 contains 12 residues. V lost 1 base, J lost 10 bases, and 8 bases lay in between. Germline loops: CDR1 SEHNR, CDR2 FQNEAQ (reference sequence). The CDR3: CASSLDPDEQFF. The CDR3 region has the DNA TGTGCCAGCAGCTTAGACCCCGACGAGCAGTTCTTC.

The chain recombines TRBV29-1 with TRBJ1-1, with D perhaps TRBD1 (5 bases). V dropped 2 bases and J dropped 2 bases, with 9 bases sitting between them. The CDR3 consists of 13 residues. Germline loops: CDR1 SQVTM, CDR2 ANQGSEA. The DNA for the CDR3 is TGCAGCGTTGAAATGGGGCATAACACTGAAGCTTTCTTT. It yields the protein CSVEMGHNTEAFF. The whole variable domain, remainder taken from reference TRBV29-1 and TRBJ1-1, is SAVISQKPSRDICQRGTSLTIQCQVDSQVTMMFWYRQQPGQSLTLIATANQGSEATYESGFVIDKFPISRPNLTFSTLTVSNMSPEDSSIYLCSVEMGHNTEAFFGQGTRLTVV.

The J gene is TRBJ2-5, the V gene TRBV20-1; maybe TRBD2 (6 bases). Germline-derived CDR1 and CDR2 are DFQATT and SNEGSKA (reference sequence). V lost 0 bases and J 2 bases, leaving 13 bases between the germline ends. The CDR3 runs 15 residues. In DNA form, the CDR3 reads TGCAGTGCTAGAGACGCCCTAGCGCCGCAAGAGACCCAGTACTTC. Its protein is CSARDALAPQETQYF.